These 21 T cell receptor beta chains came from one sample sequenced in a study of early T cells in non-severe SARS-CoV-2 infection. TCRdb reprocessed the 5' RACE reads with MiXCR, giving one entry per CDR3 protein. The sample holds 51,000 or so distinct CDR3 sequences, approximately 11% seen once. Sequenced sample: whole blood. The receptors were gathered from an adult who was a healthcare worker with PCR-confirmed SARS-CoV-2 infection or an uninfected control (not recorded which).

This clonotype occurred a few times. The chain carries TRBV3-1 and TRBJ2-3; D gene ambiguous. Per the germline V gene, CDR1 is LGHDT and CDR2 is YNNKEL (reference sequence). The germline V and J ends were trimmed by 4 bases and 6 bases, with 8 bases remaining between them. The CDR3 runs to 12 residues. The CDR3 coding sequence is TGTGCCAGCAGCCCCCTTTCGGATACGCAGTATTTT. This sequence encodes CASSPLSDTQYF.

This sequence joins TRBV6-2 or TRBV6-3 and TRBJ1-2, with a possible D match to TRBD1 (6 bases). The length of the CDR3 is 13 residues. Per the germline V gene, CDR1 is MNHEY and CDR2 is SVGEGT. The V gene lost 8 bases and the J gene lost 1 base, with 11 bases spanning the gap. Here the CDR3 DNA reads TGTGCCAGCTCGGCGGGACATAACTATGGCTACACCTTC. Amino acid sequence: CASSAGHNYGYTF.

This clonotype was seen many times. The chain carries TRBV4-3 and TRBJ2-3, with D unclear. The CDR3 loop spans 15 amino acids. Germline CDR1 reads LGHNA; CDR2 reads YSLEER. The V gene lost 0 bases and the J gene lost 1 base, with 8 bases spanning the gap. DNA for the CDR3: TGCGCCAGCAGCCAAGAGCCTCTCGGCACAGATACGCAGTATTTT. Translated: CASSQEPLGTDTQYF.

This clonotype was seen ten or more times. The rearrangement joins TRBV7-9 to TRBJ2-7; D may correspond to TRBD1 or TRBD2 (6 bases each). V was cut by 4 bases and J by 3 bases, with 13 bases left in between. The CDR3 is 14 residues long. Germline loops: CDR1 SEHNR, CDR2 FQNEAQ (reference sequence). The CDR3 reads CASSSGARLYEQYF. The CDR3 DNA reads TGTGCCAGCAGCTCGGGGGCCCGACTCTACGAGCAGTACTTC.

This clonotype qualifies as medium-sized (0.01 to 0.1%). The chain links TRBV9 to TRBJ2-7; perhaps TRBD1 as D (7 bases). V dropped 0 bases and J dropped 7 bases, with 17 bases sitting between them. There are 15 residues in the CDR3. Germline CDR1 and CDR2: SGDLS and YYNGEE. The CDR3 DNA is TGTGCCAGCAGCGTAGATGGCGGGACAGCGTTTGAGCAGTACTTC. Residues: CASSVDGGTAFEQYF.

This clonotype was seen at least ten times. CDR3 DNA sequence: TGCGCCAGCAGCTACGCTAGCGCAGATACGCAGTATTTT. The encoded protein is CASSYASADTQYF. The chain couples TRBV5-1 to TRBJ2-3; the D gene is possibly TRBD2 (6 bases). Germline CDR1 and CDR2: SGHRS and YFSETQ. Between the trimmed V and J ends, which lost 3 bases and 4 bases, there was a span of 9 bases. CDR3 length: 13 residues.

This clonotype has more than one count but fewer than ten. The genes are TRBV10-3 and TRBJ2-1; 7 bases are shared with TRBD1. The CDR3 sequence is 15 residues long. The V gene end was trimmed by 5 bases and the J gene end by 3 bases; junction bases not matched to a gene: 7. The V gene's germline CDR1 is ENHRY and CDR2 SYGVKD. In DNA, the CDR3 is TGTGCCATCAGTTACCGGGACAGAAACTACAATGAGCAGTTCTTC. This gives the protein CAISYRDRNYNEQFF.

This clonotype was seen only a few times. The genes are TRBV7-8 and TRBJ2-7; perhaps TRBD1 as D (7 bases). V was trimmed by 1 base and J by 4 bases, leaving 23 bases between them. The CDR3 spans 18 residues. The germline CDR1 and CDR2 sequences are SGHVS and FQNEAQ. The CDR3 sequence is CASSLGPSGRGVMYEQYF. The CDR3 nucleotides are TGTGCCAGCAGCTTAGGCCCCTCGGGCAGGGGGGTTATGTACGAGCAGTACTTC.

This clonotype was detected many times. This chain links TRBV5-1 with TRBJ2-2; 11 bases agree with TRBD2. Germline assignment: CDR1 SGHRS and CDR2 YFSETQ. V trimming: 3 bases; J trimming: 2 bases; junction bases outside the gene matches: 15. The CDR3 contains 20 residues. The CDR3 bases are TGCGCCAGCAGCTGGAAGTTAGCGGGGGGGCAACCACCCAACACCGGGGAGCTGTTTTTT. It translates to CASSWKLAGGQPPNTGELFF.

At least ten counts were recorded for this clonotype. CDR3 loop: CATSDPDPSGTDTQYF. In nucleotides, the CDR3 is TGTGCCACCAGTGACCCGGACCCTTCGGGCACAGATACGCAGTATTTT. The chain carries TRBV24-1 and TRBJ2-3; no definite D call. The V gene's germline CDR1 is KGHDR and CDR2 SFDVKD. The CDR3 length is 16 residues. V lost 4 bases and J lost 1, with 14 bases in between.

This clonotype has at least ten counts. The chain uses TRBV6-2 or TRBV6-3 and TRBJ2-1, with a tentative D call TRBD2 (6 bases). V was pared by 4 bases and J by 1 base, with 17 bases between. The CDR3 covers 17 residues. CDR1 is MNHEY and CDR2 is SVGEGT in the germline V gene. This CDR3 reads CASSSHRTTTSYNEQFF. The DNA of the CDR3 is TGTGCCAGCAGTTCTCATAGGACTACCACATCCTACAATGAGCAGTTCTTC.

This clonotype was detected only a few times. The chain uses TRBV20-1 and TRBJ1-5; D remains unclear. The V gene's germline CDR1 is DFQATT and CDR2 SNEGSKA (reference sequence). This CDR3 is built from 13 residues. Trimming shortened V by 2 bases and J by 9 bases, and 14 bases separated the two germline ends. The CDR3: CSARHEGRWPQHF. CDR3 DNA: TGCAGTGCTAGACACGAAGGCCGATGGCCCCAGCATTTT.

This clonotype was recorded many times. The chain recombines TRBV7-2 with TRBJ2-4; D may be TRBD1 (6 bases). V was pared by 1 base and J by 1 base, with 17 bases between. CDR1 is SGHTA and CDR2 is FQGNSA in the germline V gene. The CDR3 extends over 18 amino acids. CDR3 coding DNA: TGTGCCAGCAGCTTAGTGGGGGCCTCTAGGATCGCCAAAAACATTCAGTACTTC. The encoded protein is CASSLVGASRIAKNIQYF.

This clonotype turned up a few times. The V call is TRBV6-5, the J call TRBJ2-1, with TRBD2 matching 8 bases. CDR1 is MNHEY, CDR2 SVGAGI, per germline. This CDR3 comprises 16 residues. V dropped 5 bases and J dropped 2; count of bases not matched to a gene: 8. The CDR3 coding sequence is TGTGCCAGCAGTCCAAGCGGGGGAGGGCCCTACAATGAGCAGTTCTTC. Translating gives CASSPSGGGPYNEQFF.

This clonotype appeared many times. The chain has TRBV28 and TRBJ1-6; 7 bases fit TRBD1. Trimming cost V 6 bases and J 7 bases; bases outside gene matches: 9. The CDR3 is 15 amino acids. Germline CDR1 is MDHEN and CDR2 is SYDVKM. CDR3 protein: CASSRIGTDNSPLHF. CDR3 DNA: TGTGCCAGCAGCCGTATCGGGACAGACAATTCACCCCTCCACTTT. Looking up the rest from reference TRBV28 and TRBJ1-6 gives the full variable domain: DVKVTQSSRYLVKRTGEKVFLECVQDMDHENMFWYRQDPGLGLRLIYFSYDVKMKEKGDIPEGYSVSREKKERFSLILESASTNQTSMYLCASSRIGTDNSPLHFGNGTRLTVT.

This chain uses TRBV29-1 with TRBJ1-6; D is perhaps TRBD1 (5 bases). The CDR3 is made up of 14 amino acids. The germline V gene has CDR1 SQVTM and CDR2 ANQGSEA. V was cut by 4 bases and J by 8 bases, with 15 bases left in between. The CDR3 DNA sequence: TGCAGCGTTGCCAAGGGGACGGCCGATTCACCCCTCCACTTT. This translates into CSVAKGTADSPLHF.

V and J are TRBV30 and TRBJ1-1; D possibly corresponds to TRBD1 (5 bases). V was shortened by 4 bases and J by 2 bases, with 14 bases between the two germline ends. There are 14 residues in the CDR3. Germline CDR1 is GTSNPN and CDR2 is SVGIG (reference sequence). The CDR3 sequence is CAWIPRGENTEAFF. The CDR3 DNA is TGTGCCTGGATCCCCCGGGGGGAAAACACTGAAGCTTTCTTT.

In its sample, this clonotype was seen a few times. The V gene is TRBV24-1, the J gene TRBJ1-5; a possible D gene is TRBD1 (5 bases). The CDR3 contains 14 residues. Per the germline V gene, CDR1 is KGHDR and CDR2 is SFDVKD. Trimming shortened V by 5 bases and J by 3 bases, and 10 bases separated the two germline ends. In DNA, the CDR3 is TGTGCCACCAGTGCGCCGGGGGACAATCAGCCCCAGCATTTT. This gives the protein CATSAPGDNQPQHF.

In this sample, this clonotype turned up many times. This chain joins TRBV18 and TRBJ1-1; D is undetermined. Germline V gives CDR1 KGHSH, CDR2 LQKENI. The CDR3 runs 12 residues. The germline V and J ends were trimmed by 4 bases and 7 bases, with 10 bases remaining between them. CDR3 sequence: CASSHRQFEAFF. The DNA for the CDR3 is TGTGCCAGCTCACACCGACAATTTGAAGCTTTCTTT.

This clonotype was counted only a few times. The chain has TRBV6-6 and TRBJ2-1, with 8 bases identical to TRBD2. V gave up 7 bases and J gave up 0 bases; unmatched junction bases: 2. The CDR3 is made up of 14 amino acids. Germline V lookup: CDR1 MNHNY, CDR2 SVGAGI (reference sequence). As DNA, the CDR3 is TGTGCCAGCACCGGGGGGGGCTCCTACAATGAGCAGTTCTTC. Amino acids: CASTGGGSYNEQFF.

This clonotype was observed a handful of times. This chain links TRBV3-1 with TRBJ2-2; D not certain. CDR1 and CDR2 (germline): LGHDT, YNNKEL (reference sequence). The ends were cut back, 3 bases at V and 0 bases at J, with 8 bases in the middle. This CDR3 is 15 amino acids long. Here the CDR3 reads CASSHYGPNTGELFF. The CDR3 region has the DNA TGTGCCAGCAGCCATTACGGACCGAACACCGGGGAGCTGTTTTTT.